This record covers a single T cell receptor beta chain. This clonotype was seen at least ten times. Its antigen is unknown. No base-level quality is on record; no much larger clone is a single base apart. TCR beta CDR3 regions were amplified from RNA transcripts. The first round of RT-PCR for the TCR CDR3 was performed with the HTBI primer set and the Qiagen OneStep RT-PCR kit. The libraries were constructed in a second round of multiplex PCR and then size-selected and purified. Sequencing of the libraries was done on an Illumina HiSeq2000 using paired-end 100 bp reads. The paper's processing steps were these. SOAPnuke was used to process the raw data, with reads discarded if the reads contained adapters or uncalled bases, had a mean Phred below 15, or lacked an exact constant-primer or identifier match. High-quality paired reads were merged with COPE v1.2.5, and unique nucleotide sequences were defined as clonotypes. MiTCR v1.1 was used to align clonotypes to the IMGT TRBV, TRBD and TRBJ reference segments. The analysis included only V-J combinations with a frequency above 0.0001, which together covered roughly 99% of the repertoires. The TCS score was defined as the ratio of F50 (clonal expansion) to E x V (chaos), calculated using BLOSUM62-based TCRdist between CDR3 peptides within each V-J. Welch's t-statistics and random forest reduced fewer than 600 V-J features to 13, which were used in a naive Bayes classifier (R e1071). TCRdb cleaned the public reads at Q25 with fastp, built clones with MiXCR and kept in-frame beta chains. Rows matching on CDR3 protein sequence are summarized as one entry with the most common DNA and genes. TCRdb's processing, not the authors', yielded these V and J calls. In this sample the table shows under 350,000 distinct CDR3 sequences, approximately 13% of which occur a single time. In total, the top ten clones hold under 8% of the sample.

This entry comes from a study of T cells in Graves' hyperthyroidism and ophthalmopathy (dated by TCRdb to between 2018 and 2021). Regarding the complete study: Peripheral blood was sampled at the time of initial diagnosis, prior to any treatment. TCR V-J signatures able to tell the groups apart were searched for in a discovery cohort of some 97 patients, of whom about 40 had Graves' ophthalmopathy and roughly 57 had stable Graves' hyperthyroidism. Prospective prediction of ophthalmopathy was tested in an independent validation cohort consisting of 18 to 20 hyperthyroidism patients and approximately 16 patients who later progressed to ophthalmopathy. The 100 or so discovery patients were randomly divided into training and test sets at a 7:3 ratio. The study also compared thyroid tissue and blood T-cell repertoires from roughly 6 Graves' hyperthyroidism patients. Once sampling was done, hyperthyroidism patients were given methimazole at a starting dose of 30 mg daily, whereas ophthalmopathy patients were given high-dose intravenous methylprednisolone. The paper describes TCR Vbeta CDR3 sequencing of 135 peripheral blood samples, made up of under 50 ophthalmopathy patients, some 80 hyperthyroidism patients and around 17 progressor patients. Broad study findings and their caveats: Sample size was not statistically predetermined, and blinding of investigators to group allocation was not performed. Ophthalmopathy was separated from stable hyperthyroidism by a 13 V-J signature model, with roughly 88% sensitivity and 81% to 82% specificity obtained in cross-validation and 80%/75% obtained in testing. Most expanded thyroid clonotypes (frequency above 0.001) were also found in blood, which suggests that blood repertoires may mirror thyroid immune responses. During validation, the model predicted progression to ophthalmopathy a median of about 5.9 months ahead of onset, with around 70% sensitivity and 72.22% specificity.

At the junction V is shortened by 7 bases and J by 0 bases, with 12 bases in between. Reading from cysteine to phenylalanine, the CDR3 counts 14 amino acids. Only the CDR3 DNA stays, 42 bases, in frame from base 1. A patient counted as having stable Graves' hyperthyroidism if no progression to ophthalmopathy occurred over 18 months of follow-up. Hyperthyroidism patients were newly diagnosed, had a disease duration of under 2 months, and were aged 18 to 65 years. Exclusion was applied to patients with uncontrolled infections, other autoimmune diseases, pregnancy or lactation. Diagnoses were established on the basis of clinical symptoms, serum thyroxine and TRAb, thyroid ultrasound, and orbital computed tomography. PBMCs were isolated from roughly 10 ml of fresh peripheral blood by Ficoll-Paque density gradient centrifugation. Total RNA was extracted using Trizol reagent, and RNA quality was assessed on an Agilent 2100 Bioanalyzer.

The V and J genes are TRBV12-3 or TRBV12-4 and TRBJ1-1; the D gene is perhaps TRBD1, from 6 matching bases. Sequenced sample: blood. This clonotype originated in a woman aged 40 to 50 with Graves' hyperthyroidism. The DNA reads TGTGCCAGCACCCCGACAGGAATGAACACTGAAGCTTTCTTT. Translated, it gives CASTPTGMNTEAFF.